Each of the 24 T cell receptor beta chains below was sequenced from the same sample in a study of shared clonotypes between healthy human individuals. TCRdb keeps only in-frame clones here, not all; method: immunoSEQ multiplex PCR. The sample lists around 600,000 clones, around 97% seen once, with roughly 0.05% in the top ten. Input material: naive CD4+ T cells sorted from blood. Subset indicated: CD45RA+ positively selected. The receptor source for this set is a woman younger than 45 in good health.

The V and J genes are TRBV7-9 and TRBJ2-3; the D is unclear. The length of the CDR3 is 17 residues. Per the germline V gene, CDR1 is SEHNR and CDR2 is FQNEAQ (reference sequence). The ends were cut back, 5 bases at V and 0 bases at J, with 18 bases in the middle. The CDR3 spells CASSLGLMTRSTDTQYF. The CDR3 DNA reads TGTGCCAGCAGCCTAGGGCTGATGACCCGCAGCACAGATACGCAGTATTTT.

This clone was seen once. The chain recombines TRBV28 with TRBJ1-2; the D is unclear. The germline gives CDR1 MDHEN, CDR2 SYDVKM. The CDR3 sequence is 11 residues long. Trimming shortened V by 6 bases and J by 7 bases, and 9 bases separated the two germline ends. CDR3 residues: CASRQDGGYTF. Written as DNA, the CDR3 is TGTGCCAGCAGACAAGACGGTGGCTACACCTTC.

The V gene is TRBV11-2, the J gene TRBJ1-4, with 7 bases aligning to TRBD1. With 5 bases clipped from V and 7 bases from J, the junction kept 7 bases outside the gene matches. The germline gives CDR1 SGHAT, CDR2 FQNNGV. CDR3 length: 14 amino acids. Here the CDR3 reads CASSLTGVREKLFF. The DNA of the CDR3 is TGTGCCAGCAGCCTCACAGGGGTTCGTGAAAAACTGTTTTTT.

The chain couples TRBV27 to TRBJ1-5; TRBD1 matches at 7 bases. V lost 6 bases, J lost 4 bases, and 3 bases stayed unmatched. In germline, CDR1 is MNHEY, CDR2 SMNVEV (reference sequence). CDR3 size: 13 residues. The CDR3 loop is CASRGQTNQPQHF. The DNA of the CDR3 is TGTGCCAGCAGGGGACAGACTAATCAGCCCCAGCATTTT.

V is TRBV6-5 and J is TRBJ2-7; 10 nucleotides match TRBD2. The V gene's germline CDR1 is MNHEY and CDR2 SVGAGI. V dropped 8 bases and J dropped 1; count of bases not matched to a gene: 8. This CDR3 has 15 amino acids. The CDR3 DNA sequence: TGTGCCAGCGCTATAGCGGGAGGTTCTTCCTACGAGCAGTACTTC. Amino acids: CASAIAGGSSYEQYF.

The chain carries TRBV5-5 and TRBJ2-2, with a possible D match to TRBD1 (6 bases). There are 15 residues in the CDR3. CDR1 and CDR2 (germline): SGHKS, YYEKEE (reference sequence). Trimming removed 1 base at V and 6 bases at J, with 13 bases between. CDR3 in amino acids: CASSLQGAGAGELFF. The CDR3 bases are TGTGCCAGCAGCTTGCAGGGAGCAGGGGCCGGGGAGCTGTTTTTT.

V gene TRBV6-1 combines with J gene TRBJ2-7; 13 bases align to TRBD2. Germline assignment: CDR1 MNHNS and CDR2 SASEGT. Losses at the gene ends were 4 bases for V and 3 bases for J; bases not matched to a gene: 9. The CDR3 extends over 17 amino acids. Here the CDR3 reads CASSAYGLAGDFYEQYF. The CDR3 DNA sequence: TGTGCCAGCAGTGCCTACGGACTAGCGGGAGATTTCTACGAGCAGTACTTC.

The chain links TRBV7-8 to TRBJ1-3; D not resolved. This CDR3 is built from 15 residues. The germline gives CDR1 SGHVS, CDR2 FQNEAQ. The V end was cut by 1 base, the J end by 0 bases, with 7 bases between. CDR3 region: CASSLVQNSGNTIYF. The CDR3 DNA sequence: TGTGCCAGCAGCTTAGTTCAGAACTCTGGAAACACCATATATTTT.

The J gene is TRBJ2-7, the V gene TRBV2, with TRBD1 identical over 9 bases. This CDR3 is 12 amino acids long. Per germline, CDR1 SNHLY and CDR2 FYNNEI. V lost 5 bases and J lost 11; bases outside the gene matches: 7. CDR3 protein: CASSKQGAYEYF. The CDR3 DNA sequence: TGTGCCAGCAGTAAACAGGGGGCGTATGAGTACTTC.

The chain uses TRBV5-1 and TRBJ1-2; TRBD1 matches at 8 bases. In germline, CDR1 is SGHRS, CDR2 YFSETQ. The CDR3 totals 16 residues. Germline trimming cut 4 bases from V and 1 base from J; bases unmatched to any gene: 9. The CDR3 loop is CASSVRTGTGNYGYTF. The CDR3 DNA reads as TGCGCCAGCAGCGTACGAACCGGGACAGGTAACTATGGCTACACCTTC.

The chain combines TRBV4-1 with TRBJ2-7, with D perhaps being TRBD1 or TRBD2 (6 bases each). The CDR3 extends over 16 amino acids. Germline-derived CDR1 and CDR2 are MGHRA and YSYEKL. V lost 2 bases, J lost 7 bases, and 21 bases lay in between. CDR3 protein: CASSQRGSGAIGEQYF. The CDR3, as DNA: TGCGCCAGCAGCCAAAGGGGATCGGGGGCGATAGGAGAGCAGTACTTC.

The genes are TRBV7-8 and TRBJ2-1; 12 nucleotides align to TRBD2. In germline, CDR1 is SGHVS, CDR2 FQNEAQ. V lost 4 bases to trimming and J lost 0 bases; unmatched junction nucleotides: 16. The CDR3 loop spans 21 amino acids. Here the CDR3 reads CASSSRRKTSGRTLSYNEQFF. The CDR3 DNA sequence: TGTGCCAGCAGCTCGAGGAGGAAGACTAGCGGGAGAACCCTCTCCTACAATGAGCAGTTCTTC. The full variable domain, rest sourced from reference TRBV7-8 and TRBJ2-1, is GAGVSQSPRYKVAKRGQDVALRCDPISGHVSLFWYQQALGQGPEFLTYFQNEAQLDKSGLPSDRFFAERPEGSVSTLKIQRTQQEDSAVYLCASSSRRKTSGRTLSYNEQFFGPGTRLTVL.

The V and J genes are TRBV30 and TRBJ2-7; 10 bases agree with TRBD2. J lost 7 bases, V lost 5 bases, and 14 bases had no gene match. This CDR3 has 15 residues. CDR1 is GTSNPN and CDR2 is SVGIG in the germline V gene (reference sequence). The CDR3 DNA is TGTGCCTGGGGGACCGTGGCTAGCGGGAGAGGAGAGCAGTACTTC. This translates into CAWGTVASGRGEQYF.

This clone is a singleton in its sample. This chain uses TRBV6-5 with TRBJ2-7; the D gene could be TRBD1 or TRBD2 (5 bases each). This CDR3 region has 14 residues. The germline gives CDR1 MNHEY, CDR2 SVGAGI. The germline V and J ends were trimmed by 6 bases and 6 bases, with 18 bases remaining between them. CDR3 loop: CASSWQGGSGEQYF. CDR3 sequence (DNA): TGTGCCAGCAGCTGGCAGGGCGGGTCGGGCGAGCAGTACTTC.

The rearrangement links TRBV4-2 to TRBJ1-4, with TRBD1 matching 9 bases. This CDR3 is built from 15 residues. Germline CDR1 reads LGHNA; CDR2 reads YNFKEQ. After removal of 3 bases from V and 8 bases from J, the junction contained 7 bases not matched to a gene. CDR3 sequence reads: CASSHDWTGAEKLFF. The CDR3 nucleotides read TGTGCCAGCAGCCACGACTGGACAGGGGCCGAAAAACTGTTTTTT.

This clone was observed once. The CDR3 bases are TGTGCCAGTACGCCTTCTACAGGGGCCGCCAATCAGCCCCAGCATTTT. This translates into CASTPSTGAANQPQHF. The V call is TRBV19, the J call TRBJ1-5; 7 bases fit TRBD1. V trimming: 7 bases; J trimming: 3 bases; junction bases outside the gene matches: 12. Germline values: CDR1 LNHDA, CDR2 SQIVND (reference sequence). CDR3 length: 16 amino acids.

The chain has TRBV7-2 and TRBJ2-7; D is perhaps TRBD2 (6 bases). The CDR3 is 14 amino acids. V was shortened by 0 bases and J by 1 base, with 7 bases between the two germline ends. Germline CDR1 and CDR2: SGHTA and FQGNSA. CDR3 region: CASSLASGSYEQYF. CDR3 nucleotides: TGTGCCAGCAGCTTAGCTAGCGGTTCCTACGAGCAGTACTTC.

V gene TRBV28 combines with J gene TRBJ2-7; D remains ambiguous. V lost 7 bases, J lost 0 bases, and 13 bases lay in between. The CDR3 covers 14 residues. Germline values: CDR1 MDHEN, CDR2 SYDVKM. CDR3 DNA sequence: TGTGCCAGCATCTCGCCGGGTTTCTCCTACGAGCAGTACTTC. Its translation: CASISPGFSYEQYF.

The chain has TRBV7-8 and TRBJ1-5; TRBD1 matches at 10 bases. J was trimmed by 1 base and V by 5 bases; bases with no gene match: 14. This CDR3 is built from 19 residues. Germline V CDR1 and CDR2: SGHVS, FQNEAQ. CDR3 nucleotides: TGTGCCAGCAGCCAACCCGGGACAGGGGCTCCTTTGAGCAATCAGCCCCAGCATTTT. Protein sequence: CASSQPGTGAPLSNQPQHF. Variable domain in full (rest from reference TRBV7-8 and TRBJ1-5): GAGVSQSPRYKVAKRGQDVALRCDPISGHVSLFWYQQALGQGPEFLTYFQNEAQLDKSGLPSDRFFAERPEGSVSTLKIQRTQQEDSAVYLCASSQPGTGAPLSNQPQHFGDGTRLSIL.

The chain is built from TRBV6-1 and TRBJ1-5, with D tentatively TRBD1 (6 bases). The germline V and J ends were trimmed by 2 bases and 0 bases, with 8 bases remaining between them. Germline CDR1 and CDR2: MNHNS and SASEGT. The CDR3 covers 15 residues. The CDR3 reads CASSEQGPSNQPQHF. As DNA, the CDR3 is TGTGCCAGCAGTGAACAGGGGCCTAGCAATCAGCCCCAGCATTTT.

This rearrangement joins TRBV6-1 to TRBJ1-2; D is perhaps TRBD1 (5 bases). This CDR3 comprises 14 residues. Germline V gene data show CDR1 as MNHNS and CDR2 as SASEGT. The V end was cut by 7 bases, the J end by 7 bases, with 19 bases between. Here the CDR3 reads CASTQTPGLGGYTF. The CDR3 DNA follows: TGTGCCAGCACCCAGACTCCGGGACTCGGTGGCTACACCTTC.

V is TRBV6-6 and J is TRBJ2-7, with 11 bases matching TRBD1. The junction had 6 bases not matched to a gene; V was cut back by 10 bases and J by 1 base. The CDR3 extends over 14 amino acids. Germline assignment: CDR1 MNHNY and CDR2 SVGAGI (reference sequence). The CDR3 loop is CATSDRGLSYEQYF. As DNA, the CDR3 is TGTGCCACGTCGGACAGGGGGCTTTCCTACGAGCAGTACTTC.

The J gene is TRBJ1-1, the V gene TRBV6-5; 8 nucleotides match TRBD1. The junction had 5 bases not matched to a gene; V was cut back by 7 bases and J by 1 base. Germline CDR1 and CDR2: MNHEY and SVGAGI. This CDR3 has 14 amino acids. The CDR3 nucleotides are TGTGCCAGCATTGACAGGGGTAAGAACACTGAAGCTTTCTTT. Translation gives CASIDRGKNTEAFF.

The chain has TRBV19 and TRBJ2-5; a weak D match, TRBD2 (5 bases). CDR3 length: 14 amino acids. Trimming shortened V by 2 bases and J by 1 base, and 8 bases separated the two germline ends. Germline V lookup: CDR1 LNHDA, CDR2 SQIVND (reference sequence). For the CDR3, the DNA is TGTGCCAGTAGTATATCCGGACTCCAAGAGACCCAGTACTTC. Its translation is CASSISGLQETQYF.